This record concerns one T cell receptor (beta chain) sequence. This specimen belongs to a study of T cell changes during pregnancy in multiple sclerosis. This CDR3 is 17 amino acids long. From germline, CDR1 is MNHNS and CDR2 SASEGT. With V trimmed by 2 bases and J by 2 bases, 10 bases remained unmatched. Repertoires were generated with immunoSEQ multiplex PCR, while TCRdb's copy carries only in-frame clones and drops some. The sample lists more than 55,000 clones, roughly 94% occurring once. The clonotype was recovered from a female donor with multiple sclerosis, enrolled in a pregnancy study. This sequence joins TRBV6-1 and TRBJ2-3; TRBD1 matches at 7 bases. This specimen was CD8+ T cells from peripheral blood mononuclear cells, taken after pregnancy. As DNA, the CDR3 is TGTGCCAGCAGTGAATACCGGGACAGAGACTTCACAGATACGCAGTATTTT. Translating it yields CASSEYRDRDFTDTQYF.